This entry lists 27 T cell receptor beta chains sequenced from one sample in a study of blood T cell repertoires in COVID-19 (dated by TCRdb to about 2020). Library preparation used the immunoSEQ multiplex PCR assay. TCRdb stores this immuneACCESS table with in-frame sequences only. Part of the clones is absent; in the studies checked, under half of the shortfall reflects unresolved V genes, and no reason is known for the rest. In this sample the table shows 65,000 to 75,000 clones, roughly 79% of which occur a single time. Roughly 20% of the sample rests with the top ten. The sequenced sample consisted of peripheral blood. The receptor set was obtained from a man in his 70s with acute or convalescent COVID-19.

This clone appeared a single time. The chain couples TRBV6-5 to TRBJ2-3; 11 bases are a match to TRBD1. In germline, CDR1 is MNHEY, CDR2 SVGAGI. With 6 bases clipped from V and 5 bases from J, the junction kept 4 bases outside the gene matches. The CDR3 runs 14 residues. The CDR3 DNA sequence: TGTGCCAGCAGAAGGACAGGGGGCCTAGATACGCAGTATTTT. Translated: CASRRTGGLDTQYF.

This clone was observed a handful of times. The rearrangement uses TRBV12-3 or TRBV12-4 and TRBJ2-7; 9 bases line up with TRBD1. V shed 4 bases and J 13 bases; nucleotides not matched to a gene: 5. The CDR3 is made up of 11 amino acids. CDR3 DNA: TGTGCCAGCAGTTCGGGACAGGGAGTATACTTC. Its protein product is CASSSGQGVYF.

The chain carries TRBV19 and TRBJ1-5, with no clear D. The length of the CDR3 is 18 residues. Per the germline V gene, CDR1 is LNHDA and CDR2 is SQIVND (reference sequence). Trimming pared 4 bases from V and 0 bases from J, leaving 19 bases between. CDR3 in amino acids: CASSTSVGSGISNQPQHF. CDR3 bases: TGTGCCAGTAGTACATCAGTGGGCAGCGGGATTAGCAATCAGCCCCAGCATTTT.

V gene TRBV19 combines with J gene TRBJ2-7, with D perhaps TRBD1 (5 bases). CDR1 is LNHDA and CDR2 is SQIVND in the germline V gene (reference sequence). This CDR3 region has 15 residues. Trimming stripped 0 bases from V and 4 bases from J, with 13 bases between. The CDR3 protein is CASSIDQQGRYEQYF. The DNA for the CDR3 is TGTGCCAGTAGTATAGATCAGCAGGGCCGGTACGAGCAGTACTTC.

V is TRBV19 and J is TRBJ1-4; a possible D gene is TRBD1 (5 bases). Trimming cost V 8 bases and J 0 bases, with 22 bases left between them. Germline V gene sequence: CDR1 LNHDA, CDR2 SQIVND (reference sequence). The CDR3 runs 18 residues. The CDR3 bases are TGTGCCAGTGCGGACAAAGGAAGGTACCCGTCAACTAATGAAAAACTGTTTTTT. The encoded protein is CASADKGRYPSTNEKLFF.

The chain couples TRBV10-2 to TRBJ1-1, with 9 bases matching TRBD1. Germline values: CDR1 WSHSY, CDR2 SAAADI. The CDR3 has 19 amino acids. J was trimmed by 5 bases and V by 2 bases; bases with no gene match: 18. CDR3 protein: CASSEVTGGKGVVGTEAFF. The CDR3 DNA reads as TGCGCCAGCAGTGAGGTTACAGGGGGCAAGGGGGTGGTAGGTACTGAAGCTTTCTTT.

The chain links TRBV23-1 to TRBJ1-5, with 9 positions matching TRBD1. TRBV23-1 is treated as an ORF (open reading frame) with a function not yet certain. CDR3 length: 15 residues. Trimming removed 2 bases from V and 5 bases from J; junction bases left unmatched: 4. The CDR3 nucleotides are TGCGCCAGCAGTCAAACACGGGACAGGGATCAGCCCCAGCATTTT. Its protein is CASSQTRDRDQPQHF.

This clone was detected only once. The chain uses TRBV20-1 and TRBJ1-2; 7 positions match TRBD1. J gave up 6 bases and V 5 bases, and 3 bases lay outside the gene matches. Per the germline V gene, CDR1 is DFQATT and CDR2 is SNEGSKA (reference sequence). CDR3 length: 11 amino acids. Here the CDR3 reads CSAGGQNGYTF. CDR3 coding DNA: TGCAGTGCTGGGGGACAGAATGGCTACACCTTC.

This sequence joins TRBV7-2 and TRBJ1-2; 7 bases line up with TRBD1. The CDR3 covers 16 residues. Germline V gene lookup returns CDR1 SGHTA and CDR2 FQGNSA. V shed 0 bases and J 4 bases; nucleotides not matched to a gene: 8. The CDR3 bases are TGTGCCAGCAGCTTAGCAGGGGGCCCTGAGAGCTATGGCTACACCTTC. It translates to CASSLAGGPESYGYTF.

The CDR3 reads CASSLGQQGYGYTF. For the CDR3, the DNA is TGTGCCAGCAGCCTGGGACAGCAAGGGTATGGCTACACCTTC. This chain connects TRBV16 to TRBJ1-2, with 7 positions matching TRBD1. Germline CDR1 is KGHSY and CDR2 is FQNENV. The CDR3 runs 14 residues. With 4 bases clipped from V and 5 bases from J, the junction kept 7 bases outside the gene matches.

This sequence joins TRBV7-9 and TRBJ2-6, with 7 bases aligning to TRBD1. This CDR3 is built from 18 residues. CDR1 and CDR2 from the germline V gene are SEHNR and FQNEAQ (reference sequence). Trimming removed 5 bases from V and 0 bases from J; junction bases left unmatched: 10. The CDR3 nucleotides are TGTGCCAGCAGCGGAGGACAGGTGCCCCCCTCTGGGGCCAACGTCCTGACTTTC. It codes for CASSGGQVPPSGANVLTF.

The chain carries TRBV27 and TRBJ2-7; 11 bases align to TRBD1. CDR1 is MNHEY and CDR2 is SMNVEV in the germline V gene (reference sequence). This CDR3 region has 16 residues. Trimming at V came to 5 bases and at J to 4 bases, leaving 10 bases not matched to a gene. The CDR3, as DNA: TGTGCCAGCAGTCCTTCCGGGACAGGGGGGATTTACGAGCAGTACTTC. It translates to CASSPSGTGGIYEQYF.

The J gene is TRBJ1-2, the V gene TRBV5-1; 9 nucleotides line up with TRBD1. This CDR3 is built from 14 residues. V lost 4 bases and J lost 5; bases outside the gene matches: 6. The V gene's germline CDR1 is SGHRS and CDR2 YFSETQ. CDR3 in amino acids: CASSPAGQGYGYTF. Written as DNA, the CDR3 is TGCGCCAGCAGCCCGGCGGGACAGGGATATGGCTACACCTTC.

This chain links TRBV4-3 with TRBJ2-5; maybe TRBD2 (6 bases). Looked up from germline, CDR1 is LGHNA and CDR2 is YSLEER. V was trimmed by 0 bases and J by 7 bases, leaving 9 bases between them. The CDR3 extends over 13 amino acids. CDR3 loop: CASSQDVEGTQYF. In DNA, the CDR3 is TGCGCCAGCAGCCAAGATGTGGAGGGGACCCAGTACTTC.

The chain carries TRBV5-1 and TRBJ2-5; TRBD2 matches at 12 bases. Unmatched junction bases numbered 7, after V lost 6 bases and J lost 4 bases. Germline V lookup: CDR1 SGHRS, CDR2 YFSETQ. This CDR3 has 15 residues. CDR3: CASNPTTSGRETQYF. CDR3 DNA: TGCGCCAGCAACCCTACGACTAGCGGGAGAGAGACCCAGTACTTC.

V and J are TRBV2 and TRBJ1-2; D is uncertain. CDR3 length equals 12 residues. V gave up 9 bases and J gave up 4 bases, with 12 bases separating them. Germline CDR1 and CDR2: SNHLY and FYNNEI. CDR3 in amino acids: CARGAVGYGYTF. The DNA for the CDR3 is TGTGCCAGGGGAGCGGTAGGCTATGGCTACACCTTC. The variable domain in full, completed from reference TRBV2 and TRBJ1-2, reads EPEVTQTPSHQVTQMGQEVILRCVPISNHLYFYWYRQILGQKVEFLVSFYNNEISEKSEIFDDQFSVERPDGSNFTLKIRSTKLEDSAMYFCARGAVGYGYTFGSGTRLTVV.

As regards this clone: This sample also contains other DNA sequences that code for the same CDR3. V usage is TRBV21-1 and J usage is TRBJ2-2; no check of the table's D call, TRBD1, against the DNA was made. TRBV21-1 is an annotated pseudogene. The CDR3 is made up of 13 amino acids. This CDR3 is CASSTGEAGELFF. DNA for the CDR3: TGTGCCAGCAGCACAGGGGAAGCCGGGGAACTGTTTTTT.

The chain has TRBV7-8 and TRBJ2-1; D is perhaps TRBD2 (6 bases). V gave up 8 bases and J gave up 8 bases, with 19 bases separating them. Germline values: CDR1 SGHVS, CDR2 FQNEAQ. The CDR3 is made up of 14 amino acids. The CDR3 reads CASGSRREVDEQFF. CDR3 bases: TGTGCCAGCGGATCGCGGCGGGAAGTCGATGAGCAGTTCTTC.

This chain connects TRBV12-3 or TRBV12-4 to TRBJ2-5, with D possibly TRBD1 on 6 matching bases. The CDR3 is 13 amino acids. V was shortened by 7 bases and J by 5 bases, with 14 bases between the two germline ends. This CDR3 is CASNQQGGETQYF. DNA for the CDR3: TGTGCCAGCAACCAACAGGGTGGGGAGACCCAGTACTTC.

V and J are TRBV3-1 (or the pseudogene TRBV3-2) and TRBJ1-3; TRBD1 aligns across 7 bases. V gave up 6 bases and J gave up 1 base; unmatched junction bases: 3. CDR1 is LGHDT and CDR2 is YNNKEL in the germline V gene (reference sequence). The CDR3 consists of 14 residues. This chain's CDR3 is CASSQGGSGNTIYF. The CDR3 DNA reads TGTGCCAGCAGTCAGGGGGGATCTGGAAACACCATATATTTT.

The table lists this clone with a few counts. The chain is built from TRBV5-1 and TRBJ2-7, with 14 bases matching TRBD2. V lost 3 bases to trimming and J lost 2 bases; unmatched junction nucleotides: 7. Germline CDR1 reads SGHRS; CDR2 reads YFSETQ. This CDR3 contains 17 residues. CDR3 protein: CASSSGTSGSPPYEQYF. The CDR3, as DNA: TGCGCCAGCAGCTCCGGGACTAGCGGGAGCCCTCCCTACGAGCAGTACTTC.

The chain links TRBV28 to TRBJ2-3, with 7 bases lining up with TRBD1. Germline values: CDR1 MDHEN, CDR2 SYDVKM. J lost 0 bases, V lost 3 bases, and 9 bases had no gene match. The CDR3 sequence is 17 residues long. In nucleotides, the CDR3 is TGTGCCAGCAGTTTTCCCCGGACAGGAACTAGCACAGATACGCAGTATTTT. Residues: CASSFPRTGTSTDTQYF.

CDR3: CASSGLGLAGSGDEQFF. CDR3 DNA: TGCGCCAGCAGTGGTTTGGGACTAGCGGGGTCGGGGGATGAGCAGTTCTTC. The V and J genes are TRBV10-1 and TRBJ2-1; 13 bases match TRBD2. Germline CDR1 and CDR2: WNHNN and SYGVQD (reference sequence). The CDR3 is 17 amino acids. Unmatched junction bases numbered 11, after V lost 4 bases and J lost 8 bases.

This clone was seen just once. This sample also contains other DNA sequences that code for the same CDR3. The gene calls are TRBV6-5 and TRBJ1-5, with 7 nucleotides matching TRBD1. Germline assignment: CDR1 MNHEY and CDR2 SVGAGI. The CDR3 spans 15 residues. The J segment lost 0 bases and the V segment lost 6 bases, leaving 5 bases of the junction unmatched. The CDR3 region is CASRVGQYSNQPQHF. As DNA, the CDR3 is TGTGCCAGCAGGGTGGGACAGTATAGCAATCAGCCCCAGCATTTT.

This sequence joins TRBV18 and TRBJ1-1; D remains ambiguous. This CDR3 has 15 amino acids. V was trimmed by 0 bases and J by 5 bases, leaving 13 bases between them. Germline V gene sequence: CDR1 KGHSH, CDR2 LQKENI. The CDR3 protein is CASSPPEGLGTEAFF. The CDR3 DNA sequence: TGTGCCAGCTCACCACCGGAGGGTCTGGGGACTGAAGCTTTCTTT.

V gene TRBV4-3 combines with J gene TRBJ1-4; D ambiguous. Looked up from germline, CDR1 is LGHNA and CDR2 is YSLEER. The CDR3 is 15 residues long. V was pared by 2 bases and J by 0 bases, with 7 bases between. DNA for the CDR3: TGCGCCAGCAGCCAATTATATGCAACTAATGAAAAACTGTTTTTT. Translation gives CASSQLYATNEKLFF.

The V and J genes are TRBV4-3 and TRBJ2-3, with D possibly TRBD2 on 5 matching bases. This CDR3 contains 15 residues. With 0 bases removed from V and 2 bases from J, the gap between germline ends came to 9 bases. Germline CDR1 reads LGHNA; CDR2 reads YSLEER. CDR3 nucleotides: TGCGCCAGCAGCCAAGATCGAGGGTACACAGATACGCAGTATTTT. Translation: CASSQDRGYTDTQYF.